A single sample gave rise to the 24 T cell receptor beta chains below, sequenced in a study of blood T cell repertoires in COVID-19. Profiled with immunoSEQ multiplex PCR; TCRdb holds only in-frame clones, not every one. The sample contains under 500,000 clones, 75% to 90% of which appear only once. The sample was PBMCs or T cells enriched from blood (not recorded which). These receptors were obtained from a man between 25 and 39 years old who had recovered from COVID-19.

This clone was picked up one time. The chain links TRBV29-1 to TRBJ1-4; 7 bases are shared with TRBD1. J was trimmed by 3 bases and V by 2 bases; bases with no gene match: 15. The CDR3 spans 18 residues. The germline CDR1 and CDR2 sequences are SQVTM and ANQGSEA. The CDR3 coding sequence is TGCAGCGTTGAAACCCGGGGACAGCCCAACGGGGCTAATGAAAAACTGTTTTTT. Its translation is CSVETRGQPNGANEKLFF.

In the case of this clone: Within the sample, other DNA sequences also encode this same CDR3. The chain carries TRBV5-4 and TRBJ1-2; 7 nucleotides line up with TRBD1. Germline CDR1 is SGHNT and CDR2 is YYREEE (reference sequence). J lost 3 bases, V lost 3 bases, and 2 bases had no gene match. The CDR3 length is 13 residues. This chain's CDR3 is CASSSGQDYGYTF. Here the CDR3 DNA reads TGTGCCAGCAGCTCCGGACAGGACTATGGCTACACCTTC. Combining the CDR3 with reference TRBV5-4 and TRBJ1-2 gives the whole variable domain ETGVTQSPTHLIKTRGQQVTLRCSSQSGHNTVSWYQQALGQGPQFIFQYYREEENGRGNFPPRFSGLQFPNYSSELNVNALELDDSALYLCASSSGQDYGYTFGSGTRLTVV.

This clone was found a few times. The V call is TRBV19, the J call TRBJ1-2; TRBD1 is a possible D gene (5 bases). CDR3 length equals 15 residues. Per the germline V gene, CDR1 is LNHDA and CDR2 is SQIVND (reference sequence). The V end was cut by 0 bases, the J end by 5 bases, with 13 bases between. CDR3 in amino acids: CASSIDHYKGYGYTF. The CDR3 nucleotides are TGTGCCAGTAGTATAGATCATTACAAGGGGTATGGCTACACCTTC.

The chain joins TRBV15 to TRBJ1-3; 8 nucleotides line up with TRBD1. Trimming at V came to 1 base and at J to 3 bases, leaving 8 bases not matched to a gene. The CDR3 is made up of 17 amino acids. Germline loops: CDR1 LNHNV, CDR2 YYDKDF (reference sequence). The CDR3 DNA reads TGTGCCACCAGCAGAGGGACAGGGTCGGTCCGTGGAAACACCATATATTTT. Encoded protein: CATSRGTGSVRGNTIYF.

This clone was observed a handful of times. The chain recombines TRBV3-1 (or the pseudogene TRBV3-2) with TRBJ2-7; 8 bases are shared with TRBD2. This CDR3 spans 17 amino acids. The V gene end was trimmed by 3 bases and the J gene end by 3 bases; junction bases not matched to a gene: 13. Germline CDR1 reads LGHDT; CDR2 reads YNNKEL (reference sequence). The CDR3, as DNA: TGTGCCAGCAGCCAGGCTAACTTACTAGCGGAGCACTACGAGCAGTACTTC. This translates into CASSQANLLAEHYEQYF.

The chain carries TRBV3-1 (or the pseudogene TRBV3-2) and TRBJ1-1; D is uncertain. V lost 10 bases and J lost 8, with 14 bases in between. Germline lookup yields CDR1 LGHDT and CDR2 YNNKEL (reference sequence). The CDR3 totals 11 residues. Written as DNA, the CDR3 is TGTGCCACGCGGAGGGCGAAGGAAGCTTTCTTT. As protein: CATRRAKEAFF.

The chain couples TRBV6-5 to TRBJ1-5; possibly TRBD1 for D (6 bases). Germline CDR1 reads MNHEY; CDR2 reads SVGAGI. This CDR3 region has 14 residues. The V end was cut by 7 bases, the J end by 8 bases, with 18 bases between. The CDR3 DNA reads TGTGCCAGCAAACGAACTCAGGGGATGGAGCCCCAGCATTTT. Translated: CASKRTQGMEPQHF.

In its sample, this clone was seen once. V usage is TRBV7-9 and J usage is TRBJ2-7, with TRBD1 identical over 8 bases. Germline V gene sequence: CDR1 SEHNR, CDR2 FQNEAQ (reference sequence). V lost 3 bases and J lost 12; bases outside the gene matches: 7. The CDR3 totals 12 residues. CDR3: CASSLGTGGRYF. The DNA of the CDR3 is TGTGCCAGCAGCTTGGGGACAGGTGGTCGGTACTTC.

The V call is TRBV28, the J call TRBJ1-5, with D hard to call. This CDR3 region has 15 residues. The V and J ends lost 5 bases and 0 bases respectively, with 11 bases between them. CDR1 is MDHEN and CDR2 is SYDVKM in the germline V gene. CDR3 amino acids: CASSPPGYSNQPQHF. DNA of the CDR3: TGTGCCAGCAGTCCCCCGGGTTATAGCAATCAGCCCCAGCATTTT.

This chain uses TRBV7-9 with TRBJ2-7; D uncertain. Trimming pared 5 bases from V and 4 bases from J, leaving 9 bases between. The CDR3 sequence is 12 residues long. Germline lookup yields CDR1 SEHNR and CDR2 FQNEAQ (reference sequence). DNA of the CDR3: TGTGCCAGCAGCCCTACTATATACGAGCAGTACTTC. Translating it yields CASSPTIYEQYF.

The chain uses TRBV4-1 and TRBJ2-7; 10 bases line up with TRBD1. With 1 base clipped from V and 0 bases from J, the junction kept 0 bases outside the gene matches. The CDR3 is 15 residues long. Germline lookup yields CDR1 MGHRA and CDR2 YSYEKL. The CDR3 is CASSQGTGGSYEQYF. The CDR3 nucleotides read TGCGCCAGCAGCCAAGGGACAGGGGGCTCCTACGAGCAGTACTTC.

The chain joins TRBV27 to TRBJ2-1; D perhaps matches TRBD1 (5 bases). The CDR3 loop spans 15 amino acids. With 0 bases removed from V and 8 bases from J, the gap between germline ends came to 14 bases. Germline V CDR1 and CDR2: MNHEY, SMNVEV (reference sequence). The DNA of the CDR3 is TGTGCCAGCAGTTTATCGGGGCCGGGTTTGGATGAGCAGTTCTTC. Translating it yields CASSLSGPGLDEQFF.

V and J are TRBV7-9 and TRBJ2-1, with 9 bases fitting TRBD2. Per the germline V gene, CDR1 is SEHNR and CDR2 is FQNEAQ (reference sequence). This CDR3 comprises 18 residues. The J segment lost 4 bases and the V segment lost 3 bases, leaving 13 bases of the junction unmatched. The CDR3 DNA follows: TGTGCCAGCAGCTTTTATCGCCCGACTAGCGGAATATACAATGAGCAGTTCTTC. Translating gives CASSFYRPTSGIYNEQFF.

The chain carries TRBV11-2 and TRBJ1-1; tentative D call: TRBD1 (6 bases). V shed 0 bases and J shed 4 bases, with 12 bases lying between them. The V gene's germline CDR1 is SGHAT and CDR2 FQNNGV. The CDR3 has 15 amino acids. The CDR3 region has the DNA TGTGCCAGCAGCTTAGAATGGGGGCGGGTCACTGAAGCTTTCTTT. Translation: CASSLEWGRVTEAFF.

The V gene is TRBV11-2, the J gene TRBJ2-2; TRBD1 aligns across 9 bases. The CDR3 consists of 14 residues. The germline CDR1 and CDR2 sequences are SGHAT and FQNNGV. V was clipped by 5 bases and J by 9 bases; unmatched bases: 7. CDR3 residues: CASSQGQGGRELFF. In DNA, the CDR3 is TGTGCCAGCAGCCAGGGACAGGGAGGCCGGGAGCTGTTTTTT. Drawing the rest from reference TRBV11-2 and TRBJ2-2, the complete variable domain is EAGVAQSPRYKIIEKRQSVAFWCNPISGHATLYWYQQILGQGPKLLIQFQNNGVVDDSQLPKDRFSAERLKGVDSTLKIQPAKLEDSAVYLCASSQGQGGRELFFGEGSRLTVL.

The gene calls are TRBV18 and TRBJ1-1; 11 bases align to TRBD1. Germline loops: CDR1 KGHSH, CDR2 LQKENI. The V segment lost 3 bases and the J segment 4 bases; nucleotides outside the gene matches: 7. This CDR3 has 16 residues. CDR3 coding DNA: TGTGCCAGCTCACCGGGACAGGGGGTCGGAATCACTGAAGCTTTCTTT. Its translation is CASSPGQGVGITEAFF. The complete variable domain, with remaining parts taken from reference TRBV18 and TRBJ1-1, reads NAGVMQNPRHLVRRRGQEARLRCSPMKGHSHVYWYRQLPEEGLKFMVYLQKENIIDESGMPKERFSAEFPKEGPSILRIQQVVRGDSAAYFCASSPGQGVGITEAFFGQGTRLTVV.

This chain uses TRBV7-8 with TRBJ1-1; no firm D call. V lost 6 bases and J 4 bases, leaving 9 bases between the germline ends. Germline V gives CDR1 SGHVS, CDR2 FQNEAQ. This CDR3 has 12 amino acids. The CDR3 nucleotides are TGTGCCAGCAGTGCGCTAGCCACTGAAGCTTTCTTT. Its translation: CASSALATEAFF.

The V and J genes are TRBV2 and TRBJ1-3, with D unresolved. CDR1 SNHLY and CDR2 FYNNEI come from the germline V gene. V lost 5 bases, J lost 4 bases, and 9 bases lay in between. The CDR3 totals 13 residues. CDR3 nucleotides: TGTGCCAGCAGTTACAGAGCCGGAAACACCATATATTTT. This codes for CASSYRAGNTIYF. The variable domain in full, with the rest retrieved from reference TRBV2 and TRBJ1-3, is EPEVTQTPSHQVTQMGQEVILRCVPISNHLYFYWYRQILGQKVEFLVSFYNNEISEKSEIFDDQFSVERPDGSNFTLKIRSTKLEDSAMYFCASSYRAGNTIYFGEGSWLTVV.

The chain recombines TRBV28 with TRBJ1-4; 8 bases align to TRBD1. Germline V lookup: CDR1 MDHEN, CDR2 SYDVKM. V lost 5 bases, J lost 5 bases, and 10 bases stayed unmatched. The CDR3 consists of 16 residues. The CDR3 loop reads CASSILTGGLNEKLFF. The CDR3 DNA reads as TGTGCCAGCAGTATCCTAACAGGGGGACTAAATGAAAAACTGTTTTTT.

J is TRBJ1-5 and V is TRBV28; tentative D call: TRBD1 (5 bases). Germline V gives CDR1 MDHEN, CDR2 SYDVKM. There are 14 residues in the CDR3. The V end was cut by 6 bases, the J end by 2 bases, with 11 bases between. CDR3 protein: CASRSGGGNQPQHF. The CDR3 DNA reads TGTGCCAGCAGGTCGGGGGGGGGCAATCAGCCCCAGCATTTT.

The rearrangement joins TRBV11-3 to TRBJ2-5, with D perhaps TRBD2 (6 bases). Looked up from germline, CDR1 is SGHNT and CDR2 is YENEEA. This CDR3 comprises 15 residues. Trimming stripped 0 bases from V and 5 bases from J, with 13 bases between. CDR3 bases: TGTGCCAGCAGCTTAGACGGGACTGAGGGGGAGACCCAGTACTTC. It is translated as CASSLDGTEGETQYF.

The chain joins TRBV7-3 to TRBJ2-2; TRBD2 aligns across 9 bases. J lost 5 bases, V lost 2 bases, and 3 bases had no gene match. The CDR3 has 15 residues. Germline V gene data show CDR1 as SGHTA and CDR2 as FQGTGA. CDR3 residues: CASSLLLAGTGELFF. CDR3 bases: TGTGCCAGCAGCTTACTCCTAGCGGGGACCGGGGAGCTGTTTTTT.

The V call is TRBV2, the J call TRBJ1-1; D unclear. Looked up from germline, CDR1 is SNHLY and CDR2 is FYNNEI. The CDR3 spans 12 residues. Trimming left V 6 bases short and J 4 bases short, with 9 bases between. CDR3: CASSQTGTEAFF. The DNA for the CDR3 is TGTGCCAGCAGCCAAACCGGCACTGAAGCTTTCTTT.

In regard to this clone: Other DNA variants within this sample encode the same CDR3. The CDR3 sequence: CASRTGGANYGYTF. CDR3 DNA sequence: TGTGCCAGCAGAACAGGGGGCGCGAACTATGGCTACACCTTC. V and J are TRBV28 and TRBJ1-2; 9 bases match TRBD1. Per the germline V gene, CDR1 is MDHEN and CDR2 is SYDVKM. V trimming: 6 bases; J trimming: 2 bases; junction bases outside the gene matches: 4. This CDR3 has 14 residues.